Following are 21 T cell receptor beta chains from one sample sequenced in a study of blood T cells in healthy people across ages. Together with a sample-barcoded 5' primer, a J-beta primer mix was included in a second PCR lasting about 7 to 11 cycles. From the 5' RACE reads, TCRdb called clonotypes with MiXCR, one entry per CDR3 protein. Found here are around 320,000 distinct CDR3 sequences, 25% to 30% of them singletons; the top ten hold 29%. The sequencing input was blood. Source of these receptors: a woman between 65 and 79 years old in good health.

The CDR3 nucleotides are TGCGCCAGCAGCCCAGGACAGGCATATGAAAAACTGTTTTTT. Its protein is CASSPGQAYEKLFF. V is TRBV5-1 and J is TRBJ1-4, with 7 bases lining up with TRBD1. Germline CDR1 SGHRS, CDR2 YFSETQ. With V trimmed by 4 bases and J by 6 bases, 6 bases remained unmatched. This CDR3 region has 14 residues.

The chain recombines TRBV7-9 with TRBJ1-1; D not certain. Per the germline V gene, CDR1 is SEHNR and CDR2 is FQNEAQ (reference sequence). The ends were cut back, 5 bases at V and 6 bases at J, with 13 bases in the middle. The CDR3 contains 13 residues. CDR3 DNA: TGTGCCAGCAGCCCTCGGGGATTCGCTGAAGCTTTCTTT. Its protein is CASSPRGFAEAFF.

V is TRBV12-3 or TRBV12-4 and J is TRBJ2-3, with 8 bases lining up with TRBD2. The CDR3 spans 17 residues. V lost 3 bases and J lost 5; bases outside the gene matches: 13. CDR3 residues: CASSFGTSGTKVDTQYF. For the CDR3, the DNA is TGTGCCAGCAGTTTCGGTACTAGCGGAACCAAAGTAGATACGCAGTATTTT.

The J gene is TRBJ2-5, the V gene TRBV4-1; D is possibly TRBD1 (6 bases). The J call may be faulty, since TRBJ2-7 better matches the DNA end. The CDR3 has 16 amino acids. Germline V lookup: CDR1 MGHRA, CDR2 YSYEKL. CDR3 sequence: CASSQPTGTIDYEQYF. The CDR3 DNA reads as TGCGCCAGCAGCCAACCGACAGGAACTATTGACTACGAGCAGTACTTC.

The gene calls are TRBV3-1 and TRBJ2-2; 11 bases are shared with TRBD1. CDR1 and CDR2 from the germline V gene are LGHDT and YNNKEL (reference sequence). There are 16 residues in the CDR3. With V trimmed by 3 bases and J by 3 bases, 3 bases remained unmatched. CDR3 sequence (DNA): TGTGCCAGCAGCCAGACGGGACAGGGGGACACCGGGGAGCTGTTTTTT. Protein product: CASSQTGQGDTGELFF.

The table lists this clonotype with a few counts. The CDR3 nucleotides are TGCGCCAGCAGCTCAGGGGGGAAAGACATTCAGTACTTC. Protein product: CASSSGGKDIQYF. The chain uses TRBV5-1 and TRBJ2-4, with D maybe TRBD1 (7 bases). Germline CDR1 and CDR2: SGHRS and YFSETQ. The CDR3 loop spans 13 amino acids. Trimming cost V 3 bases and J 8 bases, with 12 bases left between them.

In this sample, this clonotype turned up a few times. V gene TRBV7-9 combines with J gene TRBJ2-6, with D unresolved. The germline gives CDR1 SEHNR, CDR2 FQNEAQ (reference sequence). The CDR3 runs 16 residues. V lost 2 bases to trimming and J lost 0 bases, with 8 bases between them. This CDR3 reads CASSLTSPSGANVLTF. Written as DNA, the CDR3 is TGTGCCAGCAGCTTAACGTCCCCCTCTGGGGCCAACGTCCTGACTTTC.

The rearrangement uses TRBV28 and TRBJ2-5; unclear D gene. The DNA end favors TRBJ2-7, so the J call may be wrong. The CDR3 totals 13 residues. The germline V gene has CDR1 MDHEN and CDR2 SYDVKM. CDR3 region: CASGSLPPLEQYF. The CDR3 region has the DNA TGTGCCAGCGGCTCACTACCCCCTCTCGAGCAGTACTTC.

Only a few counts were recorded for this clonotype. The chain has TRBV27 and TRBJ2-5; D gene uncertain. The better agreement between TRBJ2-7 and the DNA end casts doubt on the J call. The germline V gene has CDR1 MNHEY and CDR2 SMNVEV (reference sequence). CDR3 length: 15 residues. DNA of the CDR3: TGTGCCAGCAGTTTATCTCATGGCCCGACCTACGAGCAGTACTTC. This sequence encodes CASSLSHGPTYEQYF.

This clonotype was seen only a few times. The rearrangement joins TRBV12-3 or TRBV12-4 to TRBJ2-4, with D possibly being TRBD1 or TRBD2 (6 bases each). The CDR3 is 14 amino acids. Trimming removed 10 bases from V and 9 bases from J, with 22 bases in between. CDR3 nucleotide sequence: TGTGCCACCTCATCCCGGGGGCCTGGGAGCATTCAGTACTTC. The encoded protein is CATSSRGPGSIQYF.

This clonotype was detected only a few times. CDR3 residues: CASSPRTGGGGYTF. In DNA form, the CDR3 reads TGTGCCAGCAGCCCCAGGACAGGGGGCGGTGGCTACACCTTC. The V and J genes are TRBV7-2 and TRBJ1-2; 11 nucleotides match TRBD1. V lost 5 bases, J lost 7 bases, and 6 bases stayed unmatched. CDR3 length equals 14 residues. Germline V gene sequence: CDR1 SGHTA, CDR2 FQGNSA.

The V and J genes are TRBV28 and TRBJ2-1, with D uncertain. The CDR3 spans 15 residues. The V and J ends lost 8 bases and 1 base respectively, with 15 bases between them. Germline CDR1 and CDR2: MDHEN and SYDVKM. The CDR3 DNA reads TGTGCCAGCGAGTATCCCCGCGGTTCCTACAATGAGCAGTTCTTC. Translating gives CASEYPRGSYNEQFF.

The chain joins TRBV3-1 to TRBJ1-2; D not certain. V lost 4 bases to trimming and J lost 4 bases, with 16 bases between them. The CDR3 loop spans 15 amino acids. The germline CDR1 and CDR2 sequences are LGHDT and YNNKEL (reference sequence). The CDR3 DNA follows: TGTGCCAGCAGCCCGAGTATGGCCGATGTCTATGGCTACACCTTC. The encoded protein is CASSPSMADVYGYTF.

This clonotype showed up many times. This rearrangement joins TRBV15 to TRBJ1-4; D is perhaps TRBD1 (5 bases). V gave up 9 bases and J gave up 5 bases, with 16 bases separating them. Germline values: CDR1 LNHNV, CDR2 YYDKDF (reference sequence). This CDR3 has 14 residues. This CDR3 is CATRTGTENEKLFF. The CDR3 DNA follows: TGTGCCACTAGAACCGGGACGGAAAATGAAAAACTGTTTTTT.

In its sample, this clonotype was seen a few times. The chain uses TRBV6-1 and TRBJ1-2; 8 bases align to TRBD1. Germline values: CDR1 MNHNS, CDR2 SASEGT. CDR3 length: 17 residues. With V trimmed by 6 bases and J by 8 bases, 20 bases remained unmatched. The DNA of the CDR3 is TGTGCCAGCAGCCCCCAGGTCCTCCTAGGACAGGGCGGGGGCTACACCTTC. It is translated as CASSPQVLLGQGGGYTF.

The chain employs TRBV5-1 and TRBJ1-4; 8 bases match TRBD1. The CDR3 consists of 15 residues. The junction had 5 bases not matched to a gene; V was cut back by 0 bases and J by 7 bases. Germline assignment: CDR1 SGHRS and CDR2 YFSETQ. CDR3 in DNA: TGCGCCAGCAGCTTGGTGGGACAGGCCCTTGAAAAACTGTTTTTT. The encoded protein is CASSLVGQALEKLFF.

This clonotype turned up a few times. The chain links TRBV28 to TRBJ2-7, with 7 bases matching TRBD1. Losses at the gene ends were 5 bases for V and 6 bases for J; bases not matched to a gene: 7. Germline V gene sequence: CDR1 MDHEN, CDR2 SYDVKM. The CDR3 is 13 amino acids. DNA for the CDR3: TGTGCCAGCAGTCCTATCGACAGGGCCGAGCAGTACTTC. It encodes CASSPIDRAEQYF.

This clonotype was seen ten or more times. The chain is built from TRBV20-1 and TRBJ1-2; D is unclear. Germline lookup yields CDR1 DFQATT and CDR2 SNEGSKA (reference sequence). The V and J ends lost 0 bases and 7 bases respectively, with 9 bases between them. The CDR3 spans 12 residues. The CDR3 DNA sequence: TGCAGTGCTAGAGAGGGGAATCCTGGCTACACCTTC. This sequence encodes CSAREGNPGYTF.

There are a few counts of this clonotype. The V gene is TRBV25-1, the J gene TRBJ2-5; D is ambiguous. The DNA end is more similar to TRBJ2-1, so the J call may be wrong. The CDR3 consists of 13 residues. Germline values: CDR1 MGHDK, CDR2 SYGVNS. The CDR3 region is CASSESNPGGQFF. Here the CDR3 DNA reads TGTGCCAGCAGTGAATCGAACCCAGGTGGGCAGTTCTTC.

This clonotype was seen a handful of times. This chain's CDR3 is CSVGTGSGEQFF. CDR3 coding DNA: TGCAGCGTCGGCACAGGGTCCGGTGAGCAGTTCTTC. The gene calls are TRBV29-1 and TRBJ2-1; D is possibly TRBD1 (6 bases). The ends were cut back, 6 bases at V and 9 bases at J, with 15 bases in the middle. Germline CDR1 and CDR2: SQVTM and ANQGSEA. The CDR3 loop spans 12 amino acids.

The V call is TRBV7-8, the J call TRBJ2-1; TRBD2 is a possible D gene (6 bases). Trimming took 4 bases from V and 4 from J, leaving 17 bases between them. Looked up from germline, CDR1 is SGHVS and CDR2 is FQNEAQ. The CDR3 loop spans 16 amino acids. The CDR3 region is CASSSLQAGYYNEQFF. DNA of the CDR3: TGTGCCAGCAGCTCTCTGCAGGCGGGATATTACAATGAGCAGTTCTTC.